The 16 T cell receptor beta chains below come from one sample, sequenced in a study of blood T cell repertoires in COVID-19. Method: immunoSEQ multiplex PCR; TCRdb's copy keeps in-frame clones and lacks some. The sample includes about 180,000 clones, roughly 83% of them seen just once. The specimen sequenced was peripheral blood. These receptors all come from a human donor in a cohort sampled during active COVID-19.

This clone appeared a single time. The chain has TRBV7-2 and TRBJ1-4, with a possible D match to TRBD1 (5 bases). Trimming removed 5 bases at V and 7 bases at J, with 11 bases between. This CDR3 comprises 13 residues. CDR1 is SGHTA and CDR2 is FQGNSA in the germline V gene. CDR3 sequence (DNA): TGTGCCAGCAGCACCTCTAGGGGTGAAAAACTGTTTTTT. It encodes CASSTSRGEKLFF.

The chain carries TRBV18 and TRBJ2-7; 10 nucleotides match TRBD2. Germline-derived CDR1 and CDR2 are KGHSH and LQKENI. V trimming: 3 bases; J trimming: 4 bases; junction bases outside the gene matches: 12. The CDR3 runs to 17 residues. CDR3 residues: CASSPQGAASGSYEQYF. The CDR3 nucleotides are TGTGCCAGCTCACCCCAGGGGGCAGCTAGCGGGAGTTACGAGCAGTACTTC.

The chain carries TRBV19 and TRBJ2-5, with TRBD2 identical over 11 bases. V shed 1 base, J shed 5 bases, and the junction held 9 bases outside the gene matches. CDR3 length equals 17 residues. Germline lookup yields CDR1 LNHDA and CDR2 SQIVND (reference sequence). The CDR3 protein is CASSIAGLAAGSETQYF. The CDR3 region has the DNA TGTGCCAGTAGTATAGCGGGACTAGCGGCTGGGAGTGAGACCCAGTACTTC.

The rearrangement links TRBV6-5 to TRBJ2-7; TRBD2 matches at 10 bases. This CDR3 has 14 residues. In germline, CDR1 is MNHEY, CDR2 SVGAGI. V was clipped by 6 bases and J by 4 bases; unmatched bases: 6. CDR3 residues: CASRPGTSDYEQYF. CDR3 in DNA: TGTGCCAGCAGGCCCGGGACTAGCGATTACGAGCAGTACTTC.

The rearrangement links TRBV21-1 to TRBJ2-5; the table gives TRBD2 as D, unverified against the DNA. TRBV21-1 is a pseudogene segment. This CDR3 has 14 amino acids. The CDR3 sequence is CASSNGGIQETQYF. In nucleotides, the CDR3 is TGTGCCAGCAGCAACGGAGGGATCCAAGAGACCCAGTACTTC.

This rearrangement joins TRBV9 to TRBJ1-2; possible D gene TRBD1, 5 bases. Trimming shortened V by 4 bases and J by 5 bases, and 21 bases separated the two germline ends. The germline CDR1 and CDR2 sequences are SGDLS and YYNGEE. The CDR3 contains 16 residues. DNA for the CDR3: TGTGCCAGCAGCTTCTATTCGACAGATCCCGGGTATGGCTACACCTTC. Protein sequence: CASSFYSTDPGYGYTF.

This chain uses TRBV27 with TRBJ1-1; D may be TRBD1 (6 bases). The CDR3 is 15 amino acids. Between the trimmed V and J ends, which lost 10 bases and 2 bases, there was a span of 20 bases. CDR1 MNHEY and CDR2 SMNVEV come from the germline V gene (reference sequence). CDR3 sequence: CATSRGAGENTEAFF. The CDR3 bases are TGTGCCACCTCACGGGGGGCAGGGGAAAACACTGAAGCTTTCTTT.

This clone turned up a few times. The CDR3 DNA reads as TGTGCCAGCTCACAACAGGGTCCGGGGACTGAAGCTTTCTTT. Protein: CASSQQGPGTEAFF. The rearrangement uses TRBV18 and TRBJ1-1; a weak D match, TRBD1 (6 bases). The CDR3 consists of 14 residues. The germline V gene encodes CDR1 KGHSH and CDR2 LQKENI. The V gene lost 4 bases and the J gene lost 5 bases, with 14 bases spanning the gap. Combining the CDR3 with reference TRBV18 and TRBJ1-1 gives the whole variable domain NAGVMQNPRHLVRRRGQEARLRCSPMKGHSHVYWYRQLPEEGLKFMVYLQKENIIDESGMPKERFSAEFPKEGPSILRIQQVVRGDSAAYFCASSQQGPGTEAFFGQGTRLTVV.

This chain connects TRBV15 to TRBJ2-5; TRBD2 matches at 9 bases. CDR3 length: 16 residues. Looked up from germline, CDR1 is LNHNV and CDR2 is YYDKDF (reference sequence). After removal of 5 bases from V and 5 bases from J, the junction contained 12 bases not matched to a gene. As DNA, the CDR3 is TGTGCCACCAGCGCCCGGACTAGCGATCGCTGGGAGACCCAGTACTTC. Translating gives CATSARTSDRWETQYF. The whole variable domain, remainder taken from reference TRBV15 and TRBJ2-5, is DAMVIQNPRYQVTQFGKPVTLSCSQTLNHNVMYWYQQKSSQAPKLLFHYYDKDFNNEADTPDNFQSRRPNTSFCFLDIRSPGLGDTAMYLCATSARTSDRWETQYFGPGTRLLVL.

The chain combines TRBV2 with TRBJ1-2; D gene unclear. This CDR3 contains 12 residues. Germline CDR1 is SNHLY and CDR2 is FYNNEI. The germline V and J ends were trimmed by 4 bases and 0 bases, with 3 bases remaining between them. CDR3 nucleotides: TGTGCCAGCAGTGCCTCTAACTATGGCTACACCTTC. As protein: CASSASNYGYTF.

The chain joins TRBV9 to TRBJ2-7; 7 nucleotides align to TRBD1. The V gene's germline CDR1 is SGDLS and CDR2 YYNGEE. V lost 3 bases to trimming and J lost 1 base; unmatched junction nucleotides: 4. The CDR3 consists of 14 residues. The CDR3 nucleotides are TGTGCCAGCAGCGCGAGGGGGCAGTCCTACGAGCAGTACTTC. This gives the protein CASSARGQSYEQYF.

In this sample, this clone turned up a few times. The chain joins TRBV27 to TRBJ2-7; 10 nucleotides match TRBD1. The V gene's germline CDR1 is MNHEY and CDR2 SMNVEV (reference sequence). Unmatched junction bases numbered 6, after V lost 7 bases and J lost 6 bases. The CDR3 length is 13 residues. CDR3 nucleotides: TGTGCCAGCAAAGGACAGGGGGTCTTCGAGCAGTACTTC. It yields the protein CASKGQGVFEQYF.

The chain employs TRBV10-3 and TRBJ1-3, with 7 bases aligning to TRBD1. The V gene's germline CDR1 is ENHRY and CDR2 SYGVKD. The CDR3 spans 15 residues. The junction had 6 bases not matched to a gene; V was cut back by 3 bases and J by 4 bases. The DNA of the CDR3 is TGTGCCATCAGTGACTGGGACAGTCCAGGAAACACCATATATTTT. Translating gives CAISDWDSPGNTIYF.

The chain carries TRBV27 and TRBJ2-7; 10 bases fit TRBD1. The CDR3 runs to 14 residues. Looked up from germline, CDR1 is MNHEY and CDR2 is SMNVEV (reference sequence). The V and J ends lost 3 bases and 2 bases, in that order; junction bases with no gene match: 1. The CDR3 region is CASSLDRGAYEQYF. The CDR3 nucleotides are TGTGCCAGCAGTTTGGACAGGGGGGCCTACGAGCAGTACTTC.

The chain uses TRBV3-1 (or the pseudogene TRBV3-2) and TRBJ1-2; D is perhaps TRBD1 (5 bases). CDR3 length: 15 residues. Germline CDR1 LGHDT, CDR2 YNNKEL (reference sequence). V gave up 4 bases and J gave up 4 bases, with 16 bases separating them. The CDR3 reads CASSLTSTARYGYTF. As DNA, the CDR3 is TGTGCCAGCAGCCTTACCTCGACAGCCCGCTATGGCTACACCTTC.

The chain joins TRBV9 to TRBJ1-5; no firm D call. Germline CDR1 is SGDLS and CDR2 is YYNGEE. This CDR3 contains 13 residues. Trimming left V 1 base short and J 2 bases short, with 4 bases between. This CDR3 is CASSVSGNQPQHF. In nucleotides, the CDR3 is TGTGCCAGCAGCGTATCCGGCAATCAGCCCCAGCATTTT.